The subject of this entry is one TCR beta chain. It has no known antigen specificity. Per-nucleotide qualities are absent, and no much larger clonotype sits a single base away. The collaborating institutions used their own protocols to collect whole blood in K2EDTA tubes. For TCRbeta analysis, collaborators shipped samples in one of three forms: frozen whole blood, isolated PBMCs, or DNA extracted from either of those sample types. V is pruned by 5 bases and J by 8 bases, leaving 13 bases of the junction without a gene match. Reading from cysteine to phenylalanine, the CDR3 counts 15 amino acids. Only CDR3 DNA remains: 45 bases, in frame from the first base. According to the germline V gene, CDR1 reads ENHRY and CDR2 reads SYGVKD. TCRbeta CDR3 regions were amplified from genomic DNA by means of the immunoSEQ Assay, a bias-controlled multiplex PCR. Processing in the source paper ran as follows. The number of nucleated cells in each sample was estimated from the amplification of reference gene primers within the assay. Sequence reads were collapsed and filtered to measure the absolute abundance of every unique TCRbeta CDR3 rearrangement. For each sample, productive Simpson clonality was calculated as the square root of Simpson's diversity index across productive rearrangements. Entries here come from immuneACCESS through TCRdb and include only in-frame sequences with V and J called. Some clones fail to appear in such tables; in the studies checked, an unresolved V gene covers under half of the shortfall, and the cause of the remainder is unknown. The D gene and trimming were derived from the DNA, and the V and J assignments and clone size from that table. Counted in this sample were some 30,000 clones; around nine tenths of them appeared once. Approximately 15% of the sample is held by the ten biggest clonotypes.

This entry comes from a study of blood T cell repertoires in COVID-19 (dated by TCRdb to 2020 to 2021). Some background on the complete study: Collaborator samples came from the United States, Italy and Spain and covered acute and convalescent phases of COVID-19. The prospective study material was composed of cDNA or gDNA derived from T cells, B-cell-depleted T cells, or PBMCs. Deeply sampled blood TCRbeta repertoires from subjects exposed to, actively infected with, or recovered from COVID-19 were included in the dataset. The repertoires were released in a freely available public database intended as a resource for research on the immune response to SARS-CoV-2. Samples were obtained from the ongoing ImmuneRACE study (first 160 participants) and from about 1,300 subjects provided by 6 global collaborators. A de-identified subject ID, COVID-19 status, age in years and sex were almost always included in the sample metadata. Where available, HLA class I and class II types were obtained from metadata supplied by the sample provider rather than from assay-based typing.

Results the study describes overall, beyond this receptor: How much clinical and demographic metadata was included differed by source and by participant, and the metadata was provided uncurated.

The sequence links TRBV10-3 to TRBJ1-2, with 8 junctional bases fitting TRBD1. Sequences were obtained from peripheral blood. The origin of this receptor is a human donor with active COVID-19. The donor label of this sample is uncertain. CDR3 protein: CAISPYSQGAPGYTF. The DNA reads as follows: TGTGCCATCAGTCCTTACTCTCAGGGGGCGCCCGGCTACACCTTC.